Shown below are 18 T cell receptor beta chains from a single sample sequenced in a study of monozygotic twins with inflammatory bowel disease. TCRdb re-called the 5' RACE reads and catalogs CDR3 proteins one per entry, DNA excluded. Recorded for this sample: about 210,000 distinct CDR3 sequences. Sequenced input: blood. These receptor sequences come from a human donor with ulcerative colitis or Crohn's disease, or a healthy co-twin of an affected twin (not recorded which).

The chain recombines TRBV12-3 or TRBV12-4 with TRBJ1-3. This CDR3 region has 16 residues. This CDR3 reads CASSFTAASSGNTIYF.

J is TRBJ2-5 and V is TRBV7-2; no DNA is available, so the TRBD1 call from TCRdb remains unchecked. Germline assignment: CDR1 SGHTA and CDR2 FQGNSA. CDR3 size: 12 residues. CDR3: CASSTDSQTQYF.

The J gene is TRBJ2-5, the V gene TRBV12-3 or TRBV12-4; TCRdb returns TRBD2, unconfirmable since there is no DNA. The CDR3 covers 14 residues. The chain's CDR3 is CASSLSLLGETQYF.

The chain employs TRBV24-1 and TRBJ2-3. The CDR3 contains 12 residues. Germline values: CDR1 KGHDR, CDR2 SFDVKD. The CDR3 sequence: CATSDFRDTQYF.

CDR3: CASSNGQPYEQYF. The V gene is TRBV27, the J gene TRBJ2-7; without DNA, the TCRdb call of TRBD1 cannot be checked. This CDR3 has 13 amino acids. Germline V gene data show CDR1 as MNHEY and CDR2 as SMNVEV (reference sequence).

The chain carries TRBV20-1 and TRBJ2-3; the TCRdb call, TRBD1, lacks DNA for checking. This CDR3 is 13 amino acids long. From germline, CDR1 is DFQATT and CDR2 SNEGSKA (reference sequence). CDR3 protein: CSASGDGGGTQYF.

The genes are TRBV4-1 and TRBJ2-1; without DNA, the TCRdb call of TRBD1 cannot be checked. The CDR3 totals 17 residues. The V gene's germline CDR1 is MGHRA and CDR2 YSYEKL. The CDR3 spells CASSQVRGREEVNEQFF.

The J gene is TRBJ2-7, the V gene TRBV20-1; TCRdb names TRBD1, which stays unverified in the absence of DNA. This CDR3 contains 14 residues. Per germline, CDR1 DFQATT and CDR2 SNEGSKA (reference sequence). This chain's CDR3 is CSARGTEHHYEQYF.

The chain combines TRBV14 with TRBJ1-2; TCRdb's assignment of TRBD1 cannot be checked, as there is no DNA. CDR3 size: 16 residues. Germline assignment: CDR1 SGHDN and CDR2 FVKESK. The CDR3 here is CASSQTGQFVNYGYTF.

V usage is TRBV27 and J usage is TRBJ2-7; no DNA is available, so the TRBD1 call from TCRdb remains unchecked. The CDR3 totals 14 residues. Germline V gene data show CDR1 as MNHEY and CDR2 as SMNVEV (reference sequence). The CDR3 loop reads CASSSTEQQGKQYF.

The chain carries TRBV20-1 and TRBJ2-1; the D gene TCRdb calls, TRBD1, cannot be checked with no DNA. The CDR3 loop spans 15 amino acids. The V gene's germline CDR1 is DFQATT and CDR2 SNEGSKA (reference sequence). The CDR3 reads CSARDPGGLYNEQFF.

The V and J genes are TRBV28 and TRBJ2-5; the TRBD1 assignment by TCRdb is unverifiable without DNA. CDR1 and CDR2 from the germline V gene are MDHEN and SYDVKM. The CDR3 length is 12 residues. This chain's CDR3 is CASRAGKETQYF.

The V and J genes are TRBV20-1 and TRBJ1-2; TCRdb returns TRBD1, unconfirmable since there is no DNA. Germline CDR1 and CDR2: DFQATT and SNEGSKA (reference sequence). CDR3 length: 15 amino acids. CDR3 sequence: CSARERTGKNYGYTF.

This chain links TRBV5-4 with TRBJ2-2; TCRdb picks TRBD1, but there is no DNA to check that call. The CDR3 sequence is 15 residues long. Germline values: CDR1 SGHNT, CDR2 YYREEE (reference sequence). CDR3 protein: CASSQGTTNTGELFF. Together with reference TRBV5-4 and TRBJ2-2, the CDR3 gives the full variable domain: ETGVTQSPTHLIKTRGQQVTLRCSSQSGHNTVSWYQQALGQGPQFIFQYYREEENGRGNFPPRFSGLQFPNYSSELNVNALELDDSALYLCASSQGTTNTGELFFGEGSRLTVL.

The chain links TRBV12-3 or TRBV12-4 to TRBJ1-2. The CDR3 sequence is 13 residues long. CDR3 region: CASSSREGGGYTF.

The chain employs TRBV7-9 and TRBJ1-5; TCRdb's assignment of TRBD1 cannot be checked, as there is no DNA. Germline values: CDR1 SEHNR, CDR2 FQNEAQ (reference sequence). The CDR3 loop spans 15 amino acids. This chain's CDR3 is CASSQGDSTNQPQHF.

The rearrangement uses TRBV20-1 and TRBJ2-5; TCRdb gives TRBD1 as the D gene, but with no DNA this cannot be confirmed. The germline V gene has CDR1 DFQATT and CDR2 SNEGSKA (reference sequence). This CDR3 comprises 14 residues. Here the CDR3 reads CSEEGRRGGETQYF.

The chain combines TRBV19 with TRBJ1-1; the TRBD1 assignment by TCRdb is unverifiable without DNA. This CDR3 comprises 15 residues. Per germline, CDR1 LNHDA and CDR2 SQIVND (reference sequence). This CDR3 reads CASSRGTGAAFEAFF.